Below, one TCR beta chain is given with its context. Its antigen is unknown. The record has no base qualities; no much larger clone is one base away. One collaborating source in Seattle enrolled patients during active infection and followed them longitudinally through the course of disease. The collaborating institutions used their own protocols to collect whole blood in K2EDTA tubes. Collaborator samples were shipped for TCRbeta analysis as frozen whole blood, isolated PBMCs, or DNA extracted from either sample type. This specimen belongs to a study of blood T cell repertoires in COVID-19 (dated by TCRdb to the early 2020s). About the full investigation: Samples covering the acute and convalescent phases of COVID-19 were provided by collaborators in the United States, Italy and Spain. Subjects who had been exposed to COVID-19, were actively infected with it, or had recovered from it provided the deeply sampled blood TCRbeta repertoires that made up the dataset. The samples were drawn from the first 160 participants of the ongoing ImmuneRACE study and from 950 to 1,500 subjects provided by 6 global collaborators. The material from the prospective study consisted of cDNA or gDNA derived from T cells, B-cell-depleted T cells, or PBMCs. HLA class I and class II types, where available, came from metadata supplied by the sample provider rather than from assay-based typing. The repertoires were released in a freely available public database meant as a resource for research on the immune response to SARS-CoV-2. A de-identified subject ID, COVID-19 status, age in years and sex were almost always included in the sample metadata.

Beyond this particular receptor, the publication reports: The amount of clinical and demographic metadata varied by source and participant and was provided uncurated.

TCRbeta CDR3 regions were amplified from genomic DNA using the immunoSEQ Assay, a bias-controlled multiplex PCR. The original methods were these. The number of nucleated cells in each sample was estimated from the amplification of reference gene primers within the assay. Sequence reads were collapsed and filtered to measure the absolute abundance of every unique TCRbeta CDR3 rearrangement. For each sample, productive Simpson clonality was calculated by taking the square root of Simpson's diversity index across productive rearrangements. TCRdb holds this immuneACCESS table with in-frame rearrangements only. Some clones are missing; in checked studies, unresolved V genes explain under half, and the rest has no known cause. V and J calls and clone size are as listed in that table; D and trimming were resolved from the DNA. Counted in this sample were 200,000 to 250,000 clones; roughly nine tenths of them appeared once. The leading ten clones occupy around 0.84% of the sample.

At the junction V is shortened by 5 bases and J by 0 bases; bases outside the gene matches: 4. The CDR3 starts with the cysteine, ends with the phenylalanine, and has 14 residues. Just the 42-base CDR3 DNA is kept, in frame starting at base 1. CDR1 and CDR2 are drawn from the germline V gene (reference sequence): LNHDA, SQIVND. The sequencing input was peripheral blood. Recombination connected TRBV19 to TRBJ2-7; 7 bases in the middle match TRBD1. The receptor was isolated from a man aged 55 to 70 with COVID-19, enrolled during active disease. The nucleotides are TGTGCCAGTAGTCCTTGGACAGGCTCCTACGAGCAGTACTTC. It translates as CASSPWTGSYEQYF. Here the CDR3 is joined to the reference TRBV19 and TRBJ2-7 genes, and the full variable domain is: DGGITQSPKYLFRKEGQNVTLSCEQNLNHDAMYWYRQDPGQGLRLIYYSQIVNDFQKGDIAEGYSVSREKKESFPLTVTSAQKNPTAFYLCASSPWTGSYEQYFGPGTRLTVT.